The T cell receptor beta chain described here comes from a study of T cell repertoires in cytomegalovirus infection. Study information: Public TCR beta signatures were indicative of both CMV infection and a matching HLA type.

TCRdb ran MiXCR on the reads and lists one entry per CDR3 protein. The data contain 300,000 or so distinct CDR3 sequences, under 30% of them singletons. As concerns this clonotype: Its antigen is unidentified.

From germline, CDR1 is SGHAT and CDR2 FQNNGV. J was trimmed by 7 bases and V by 4 bases; bases with no gene match: 5. This CDR3 contains 13 residues. Whole-study findings and limits: Cumulative frequency of public TCR beta families picked out carriers of CMV plus the relevant HLA. CMV-specific TCR beta clonotypes restricted by HLA-C dominated the ex vivo response.

V and J are TRBV11-2 and TRBJ1-1, with 8 nucleotides matching TRBD1. Sequenced input: PBMCs. This TCR was recovered from a human donor in good health (CMV status not recorded). Some clones in this sample may be carry-over from other donors' samples. In DNA form, the CDR3 reads TGTGCCAGCAGCTCCGACAGGGGAGGTGAAGCTTTCTTT. Encoded protein: CASSSDRGGEAFF. Based on the CDR3 plus reference TRBV11-2 and TRBJ1-1, the full variable domain is EAGVAQSPRYKIIEKRQSVAFWCNPISGHATLYWYQQILGQGPKLLIQFQNNGVVDDSQLPKDRFSAERLKGVDSTLKIQPAKLEDSAVYLCASSSDRGGEAFFGQGTRLTVV.